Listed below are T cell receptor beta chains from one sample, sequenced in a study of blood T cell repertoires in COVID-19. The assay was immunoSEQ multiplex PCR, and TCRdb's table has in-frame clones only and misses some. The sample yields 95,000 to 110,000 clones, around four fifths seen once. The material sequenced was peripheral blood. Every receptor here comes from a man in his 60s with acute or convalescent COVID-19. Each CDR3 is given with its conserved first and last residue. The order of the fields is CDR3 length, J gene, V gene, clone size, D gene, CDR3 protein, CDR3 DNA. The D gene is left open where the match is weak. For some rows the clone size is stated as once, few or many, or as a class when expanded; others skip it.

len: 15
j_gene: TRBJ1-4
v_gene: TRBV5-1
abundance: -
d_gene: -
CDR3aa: CASSLDGDGGEKLFF
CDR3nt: TGCGCCAGCAGCTTGGACGGGGATGGTGGTGAAAAACTGTTTTTT

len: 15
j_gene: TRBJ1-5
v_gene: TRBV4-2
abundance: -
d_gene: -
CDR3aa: CASSQGVRKNQPQHF
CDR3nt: TGTGCCAGCAGCCAAGGCGTCAGGAAGAATCAGCCCCAGCATTTT

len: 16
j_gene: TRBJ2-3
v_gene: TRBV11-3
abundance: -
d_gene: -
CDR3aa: CASAYSILTSTDTQYF
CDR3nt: TGTGCCAGCGCCTATAGCATACTAACAAGCACAGATACGCAGTATTTT

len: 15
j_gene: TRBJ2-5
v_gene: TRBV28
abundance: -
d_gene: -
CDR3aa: CASSSPPTGKETQYF
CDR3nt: TGTGCCAGCAGTTCCCCTCCTACAGGGAAAGAGACCCAGTACTTC

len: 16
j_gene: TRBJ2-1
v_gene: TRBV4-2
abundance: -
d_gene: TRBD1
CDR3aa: CASKLTWTGNLNEQFF
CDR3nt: TGTGCCAGTAAACTGACATGGACAGGAAACTTGAATGAGCAGTTCTTC

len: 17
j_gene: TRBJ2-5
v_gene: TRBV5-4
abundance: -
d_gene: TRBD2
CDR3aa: CASSTGLAGVLGETQYF
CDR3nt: TGTGCCAGCAGCACGGGACTAGCGGGAGTGTTAGGGGAGACCCAGTACTTC

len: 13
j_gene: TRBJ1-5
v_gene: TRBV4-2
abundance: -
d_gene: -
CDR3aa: CASSRGSNQPQHF
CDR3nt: TGTGCCAGCTCCCGGGGCAGCAATCAGCCCCAGCATTTT

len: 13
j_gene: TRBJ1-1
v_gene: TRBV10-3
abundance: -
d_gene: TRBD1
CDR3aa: CAISEGGDRSTIF
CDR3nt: TGTGCCATCAGTGAGGGAGGGGACAGGTCGACAATCTTT

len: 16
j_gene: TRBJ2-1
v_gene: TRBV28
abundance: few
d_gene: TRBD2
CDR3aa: CASGRIGGLAAREQFF
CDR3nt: TGTGCCAGCGGAAGGATTGGGGGACTAGCTGCACGGGAGCAGTTCTTC

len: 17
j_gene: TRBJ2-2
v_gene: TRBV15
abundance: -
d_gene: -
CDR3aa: CATSREDWQGLTGELFF
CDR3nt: TGTGCCACCAGCAGAGAGGATTGGCAGGGGTTGACCGGGGAGCTGTTTTTT

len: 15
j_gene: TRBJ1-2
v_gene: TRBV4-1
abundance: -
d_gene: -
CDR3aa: CASSQEMYLAYGYTF
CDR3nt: TGCGCCAGCAGCCAAGAGATGTACCTAGCCTATGGCTACACCTTC

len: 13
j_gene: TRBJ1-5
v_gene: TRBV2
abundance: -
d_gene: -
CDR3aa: CASSEAPGGPQHF
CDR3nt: TGTGCCAGCAGTGAAGCGCCCGGTGGGCCCCAGCATTTT

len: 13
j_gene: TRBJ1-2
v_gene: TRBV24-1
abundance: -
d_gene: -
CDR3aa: CATSDSQHSGYTF
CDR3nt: TGTGCCACCAGTGATTCCCAACACAGCGGCTACACCTTC

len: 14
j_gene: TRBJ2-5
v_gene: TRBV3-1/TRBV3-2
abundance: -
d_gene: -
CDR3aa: CASSQASRRETQYF
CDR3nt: TGTGCCAGCAGCCAAGCCTCCCGGCGGGAGACCCAGTACTTC

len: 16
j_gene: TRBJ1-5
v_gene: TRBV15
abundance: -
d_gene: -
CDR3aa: CATSREDIFPNQPQHF
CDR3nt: TGTGCCACCAGCAGAGAGGACATATTTCCCAATCAGCCCCAGCATTTT

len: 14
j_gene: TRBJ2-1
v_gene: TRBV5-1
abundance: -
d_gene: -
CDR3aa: CASSLVARRNEQFF
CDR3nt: TGCGCCAGCAGCTTGGTGGCACGTCGCAATGAGCAGTTCTTC

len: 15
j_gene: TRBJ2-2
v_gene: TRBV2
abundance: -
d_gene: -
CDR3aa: CASTRMTATTGELFF
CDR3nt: TGTGCCAGCACTAGGATGACAGCTACCACCGGGGAGCTGTTTTTT

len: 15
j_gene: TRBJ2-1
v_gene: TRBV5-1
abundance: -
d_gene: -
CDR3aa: CASSLELGLYNEQFF
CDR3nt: TGCGCCAGCAGCTTGGAGTTGGGACTCTACAATGAGCAGTTCTTC

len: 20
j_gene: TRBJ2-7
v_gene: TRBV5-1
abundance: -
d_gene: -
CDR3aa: CASSPSIWRGGTTHSYEQYF
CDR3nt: TGCGCCAGCAGCCCAAGCATTTGGAGGGGAGGAACCACCCACTCCTACGAGCAGTACTTC

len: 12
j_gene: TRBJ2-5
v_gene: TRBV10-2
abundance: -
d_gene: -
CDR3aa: CASTGRGETQYF
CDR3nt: TGCGCCAGCACAGGAAGGGGGGAGACCCAGTACTTC

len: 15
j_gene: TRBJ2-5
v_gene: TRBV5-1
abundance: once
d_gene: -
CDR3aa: CASSLGSGNKETQYF
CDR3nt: TGCGCCAGCAGCTTGGGGTCAGGTAATAAAGAGACCCAGTACTTC

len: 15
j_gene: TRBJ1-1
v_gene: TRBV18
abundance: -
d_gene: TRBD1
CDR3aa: CASSPPRGRYTEAFF
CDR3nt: TGTGCCAGCTCACCACCGAGGGGGCGATACACTGAAGCTTTCTTT

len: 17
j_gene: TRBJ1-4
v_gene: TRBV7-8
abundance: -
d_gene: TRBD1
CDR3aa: CASRENGQGPIREKLFF
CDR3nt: TGTGCCAGCAGGGAAAACGGACAGGGCCCGATAAGGGAAAAACTGTTTTTT

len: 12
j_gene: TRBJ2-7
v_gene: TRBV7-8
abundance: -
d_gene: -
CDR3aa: CASSQSSYEQYF
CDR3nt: TGTGCCAGCAGCCAGAGCTCCTACGAGCAGTACTTC

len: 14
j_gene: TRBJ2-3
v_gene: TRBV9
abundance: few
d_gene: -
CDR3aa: CASSVRFPADTQYF
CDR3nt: TGTGCCAGCAGCGTGAGATTCCCGGCAGATACGCAGTATTTT

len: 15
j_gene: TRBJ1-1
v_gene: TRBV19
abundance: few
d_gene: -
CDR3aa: CASSIVAGSDTEAFF
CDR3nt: TGTGCCAGTAGTATAGTGGCGGGAAGTGACACTGAAGCTTTCTTT

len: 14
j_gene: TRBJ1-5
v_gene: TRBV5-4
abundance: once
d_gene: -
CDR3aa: CASSLPGGNQPQHF
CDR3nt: TGTGCCAGCAGCTTGCCAGGGGGCAATCAGCCCCAGCATTTT

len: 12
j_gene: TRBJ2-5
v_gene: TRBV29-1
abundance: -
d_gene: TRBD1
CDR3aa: CSVEETGETQYF
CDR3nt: TGCAGCGTGGAAGAGACAGGGGAGACCCAGTACTTC

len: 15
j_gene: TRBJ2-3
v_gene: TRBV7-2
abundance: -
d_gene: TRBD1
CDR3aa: CASSRGQGRTDTQYF
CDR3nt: TGTGCCAGCAGCAGGGGGCAGGGGCGCACAGATACGCAGTATTTT